Given below is one T cell receptor (beta chain) in context. The sample originates from a study of blood T cell repertoires in COVID-19. Study information: There were acute and convalescent COVID-19 samples, and they came from the United States, Italy and Spain.

Participants came from about two dozen US areas, aged about 18 to 89 years. Categorization into cohorts depended on clinical history that participants reported. Symptom resolution, clearance, or two negative PCRs marked donors in Cohort 3 as recovered. Only in-frame clones appear in the TCRdb table, and some are missing; sequencing was by immunoSEQ multiplex PCR. This sample yields approximately 180,000 clones, of which around 73% are seen a single time; 17% belongs to the top ten. This CDR3 is 13 amino acids long. From germline, CDR1 is SGHTA and CDR2 FQGNSA. Trimming pared 4 bases from V and 7 bases from J, leaving 11 bases between.

The sequence derives from a woman aged 45-59 years who had recovered from COVID-19. The source material was PBMCs or T cells enriched from blood (not recorded which). This chain joins TRBV7-2 and TRBJ2-4; D uncertain. CDR3 sequence: CASSSPSLNIQYF. In DNA, the CDR3 is TGTGCCAGCAGCTCCCCCTCCCTGAACATTCAGTACTTC. The whole variable domain, remainder taken from reference TRBV7-2 and TRBJ2-4, is GAGVSQSPSNKVTEKGKDVELRCDPISGHTALYWYRQSLGQGLEFLIYFQGNSAPDKSGLPSDRFSAERTGGSVSTLTIQRTQQEDSAVYLCASSSPSLNIQYFGAGTRLSVL.